These T cell receptor beta chains were read from a single sample in a study of tumor and adjacent non-tumor tissue in lung cancer. TCRdb processed the multiplex PCR reads anew with MiXCR; each CDR3 protein has one entry. This table has 100,000 to 150,000 distinct CDR3 sequences, around three fifths appearing once. Sequencing input: lung tumor tissue. All receptors derive from a man aged 30 to 39 with non-small cell lung cancer. Each CDR3 is given with its conserved first and last residue.

v_call	j_call	cdr3_aa
TRBV5-1	TRBJ2-6	CASSPIGGAGANVLTF
TRBV6-5	TRBJ1-1	CACEKEGGSTEAFF
TRBV4-1	TRBJ2-7	CASSQDEAGQTNKQYF
TRBV6-6	TRBJ1-2	CPSCYPRHTF
TRBV30	TRBJ2-7	CASRSGRVYEQYF
TRBV20-1	TRBJ1-2	CSARGRGYSYTF
TRBV20-1	TRBJ1-2	CSALRPGYGGGLVFGYTF
TRBV20-1	TRBJ2-3	CTAAAGNGDMQYF
TRBV20-1	TRBJ2-1	CSATSGGEQFF
TRBV5-1	TRBJ2-7	CVSSSSYEQYF
TRBV11-2	TRBJ2-5	CASSLGDTGTTFQETQYF
TRBV6-6	TRBJ2-5	CASSGYRETQYF
TRBV10-2	TRBJ1-5	CTSSAGGTGQPQHF
TRBV20-1	TRBJ2-5	CTARAYREQETQYF
TRBV11-1	TRBJ1-2	CASSPRTDNYGYTF
TRBV6-4	TRBJ2-2	CASSDSEGNGAGELFF
TRBV4-1	TRBJ2-7	CASNQDQTEQTYEQYF
TRBV4-1	TRBJ1-5	CASSQDVLNNQPQHF
TRBV20-1	TRBJ1-5	CSAIETGVTNQPQHF
TRBV5-4	TRBJ2-2	CASSIKNTGELFF
TRBV6-1	TRBJ1-1	CASIDRGGHTESFF
TRBV7-8	TRBJ2-7	CASSLELEFSPYEQYF
TRBV20-1	TRBJ1-6	CSARDHKGYSNSPLNF
TRBV24-1	TRBJ2-1	CATSDLRTGGIDEQFF
TRBV11-1	TRBJ2-5	CASGPSETSAETQYF
TRBV29-1	TRBJ1-1	CSVVVDPNTETFF
TRBV5-6	TRBJ2-5	CASSMLETQYF
TRBV5-4	TRBJ1-3	CASSFNPHYSGNTIYF
TRBV4-2	TRBJ2-7	CASSQGGSNPGQYF
TRBV6-2/TRBV6-3	TRBJ1-6	CASSRGFGSPLHF
TRBV6-6	TRBJ1-1	CASSVTGQTEAFF
TRBV5-1	TRBJ2-7	CANSLGGRPYEQYF
TRBV11-3	TRBJ2-2	CASNSRLAGGTGELFF
TRBV24-1	TRBJ2-2	CATSATGTGGMNTGELFF
TRBV28	TRBJ2-1	CASSFSGTANEQFF
TRBV7-9	TRBJ2-3	CASSPGLAGASDTQYF
TRBV24-1	TRBJ2-2	CATGQGVHTGELFF
TRBV4-2	TRBJ1-4	CASSQGPARRSNEKLFF
TRBV11-1	TRBJ2-3	CANSFLAGENTQYF
TRBV6-1	TRBJ2-2	CASTKRGLAGGSTGELFF
TRBV20-1	TRBJ2-1	CSVRTGGVHNEQFF
TRBV11-2	TRBJ2-3	CASSWTGGDTQYF
TRBV6-6	TRBJ2-5	CSSSKWTGQETQYF
TRBV29-1	TRBJ1-1	CSVDETNLPAAFF
TRBV10-2	TRBJ1-1	CASSVGAGTFF
TRBV12-3/TRBV12-4	TRBJ1-6	CADTGTDLGSYNSPLHF
TRBV11-3	TRBJ2-2	CASNWTSGELFF
TRBV12-3/TRBV12-4	TRBJ2-5	CARSRSEETQYF
TRBV29-1	TRBJ2-1	CSVSTSGPYDEQFF
TRBV5-1	TRBJ2-2	CASSPRAAESGGEVFF
TRBV6-6	TRBJ2-7	CVSRSTSGGYEQYF
TRBV6-2/TRBV6-3	TRBJ1-1	CASSYSLGDTEAFF
TRBV29-1	TRBJ2-3	CSVGPDGTDTQYF
TRBV6-1	TRBJ1-1	CASRTSPQNTEAIF
TRBV19	TRBJ1-2	CANSITATGGNYGYTF
TRBV20-1	TRBJ1-2	CYAPLLGGDYGYTF
TRBV5-1	TRBJ2-3	CASSRSGGTNTDTQYF